These T cell receptor beta chains were read from a single sample in a study of blood T cell repertoires in COVID-19. The protocol was immunoSEQ multiplex PCR, while the TCRdb copy is restricted to in-frame clones and leaves out a portion. Here the sample spans over 70,000 clones, less than 85% being singletons. Sequenced input: peripheral blood. The receptors stem from a man between 65 and 85 years old with active or convalescent COVID-19. Each CDR3 is given with its conserved first and last residue. Fields, in order: V gene, clone size, J gene, CDR3 protein. Clone size, where shown, is once, few, many, or a class for clones that have expanded.

>TRBV2|-|TRBJ2-5
CASIVPWSGGVRETQYF
>TRBV6-4|-|TRBJ2-7
CASSDSIVSDRSYEQYF
>TRBV3-1/TRBV3-2|-|TRBJ2-5
CASSQGKVLRGGKGTQYF
>TRBV21-1|once|TRBJ1-1
CASSPLWSGLVAFF
>TRBV6-1|-|TRBJ1-2
CASSDAGLAYGYTF
>TRBV3-1/TRBV3-2|-|TRBJ2-5
CASSPRRSGGGGETQYF
>TRBV10-2|-|TRBJ2-3
CASSRSASGGASTDTQYF
>TRBV3-1/TRBV3-2|-|TRBJ2-2
CASSRRGANTGELFF
>TRBV24-1|-|TRBJ2-2
CATTPNGGGNTGELFF
>TRBV6-5|few|TRBJ1-3
CASSYTRQGPGNTIYF
>TRBV28|-|TRBJ2-7
CASSPSGTYYEQYF
>TRBV7-3|-|TRBJ2-1
CASSPWGGGGEQFF
>TRBV30|-|TRBJ1-5
CAWSTRDRTWQPQHF
>TRBV5-1|-|TRBJ2-7
CASSLGSGQIMNEQYF
>TRBV9|few|TRBJ2-6
CASSLGVLGANVLTF
>TRBV7-6|-|TRBJ2-5
CASSLGTSGGLETQYF
>TRBV6-1|few|TRBJ2-4
CASSDTGWHIQYF
>TRBV15|-|TRBJ1-6
CATSRESGGVSPLHF
>TRBV5-1|-|TRBJ1-1
CASGRDSQDTEAFF
>TRBV7-3|-|TRBJ2-5
CASSLRGKETQYF
>TRBV7-3|-|TRBJ2-1
CASSSHPGYEQFF
>TRBV6-5|-|TRBJ2-7
CASSKSRDRNEQYF
>TRBV6-5|-|TRBJ1-5
CASGISQPQHF
>TRBV7-8|-|TRBJ2-5
CASSPYPPGQGLGTQYF
>TRBV7-9|-|TRBJ1-3
CASTGQGVSKSPSGNTIYF
>TRBV7-2|-|TRBJ1-2
CASSVGAEGGAYGYTF
>TRBV6-2/TRBV6-3|-|TRBJ1-5
CASSFPDRGNQPQHF
>TRBV19|-|TRBJ2-4
CATDGGGNIQYF
>TRBV24-1|-|TRBJ1-2
CATSDGLGNGYTF
>TRBV12-5|-|TRBJ2-7
CARNPAGEHYEQYF
>TRBV9|-|TRBJ2-3
CASSVLALDDTQYF
>TRBV9|-|TRBJ1-4
CASSPRGSGEGKLFF
>TRBV19|-|TRBJ2-4
CASSIDGGASKNIQYF
>TRBV9|-|TRBJ2-2
CASSVLAANTGELFF
>TRBV19|-|TRBJ1-2
CASSRTGVGYGYTF